The 11 T cell receptor beta chains given below trace back to one sample, sequenced in a study of CD8 T cells in ankylosing spondylitis. TCRdb called the 5' RACE reads again in MiXCR, with one record for every CDR3 protein. The table lists some 37,000 distinct CDR3 sequences, approximately 16% of them singletons. The source material was blood. These receptors originate from a male donor with ankylosing spondylitis or in good health (not recorded which).

This chain connects TRBV5-1 to TRBJ2-7; no clear D gene. Per germline, CDR1 SGHRS and CDR2 YFSETQ. V shed 3 bases and J shed 4 bases, with 8 bases lying between them. This CDR3 spans 12 amino acids. This CDR3 is CASSSNGYEQYF. In DNA form, the CDR3 reads TGCGCCAGCAGCTCCAACGGTTACGAGCAGTACTTC.

The sample holds a few counts of this clonotype. The rearrangement links TRBV7-2 to TRBJ2-1, with unresolved D. The germline V gene encodes CDR1 SGHTA and CDR2 FQGNSA. V was clipped by 4 bases and J by 4 bases, with 14 bases between them. The length of the CDR3 is 15 residues. CDR3 DNA sequence: TGTGCCAGCAGCTCGCAGGTCCTCGAATACAATGAGCAGTTCTTC. It encodes CASSSQVLEYNEQFF. The full variable domain, completed using reference TRBV7-2 and TRBJ2-1, is GAGVSQSPSNKVTEKGKDVELRCDPISGHTALYWYRQSLGQGLEFLIYFQGNSAPDKSGLPSDRFSAERTGGSVSTLTIQRTQQEDSAVYLCASSSQVLEYNEQFFGPGTRLTVL.

The chain recombines TRBV4-3 with TRBJ2-5, with TRBD2 matching 8 bases. Per germline, CDR1 LGHNA and CDR2 YSLEER. The junction had 8 bases not matched to a gene; V was cut back by 3 bases and J by 2 bases. The length of the CDR3 is 16 residues. The CDR3 DNA reads as TGCGCCAGCAGCCAGGACGGGACTAGGCCTCAAGAGACCCAGTACTTC. Translated, it gives CASSQDGTRPQETQYF.

This clonotype was detected ten times or more. The rearrangement uses TRBV3-1 and TRBJ1-3, with D possibly being TRBD1 (5 bases). This CDR3 spans 16 amino acids. V lost 4 bases and J lost 0, with 13 bases in between. Germline assignment: CDR1 LGHDT and CDR2 YNNKEL (reference sequence). CDR3 protein: CASSRSGALSGNTIYF. The CDR3, as DNA: TGTGCCAGCAGCCGATCCGGGGCCCTCTCTGGAAACACCATATATTTT. The entire variable domain, with the rest obtained from reference TRBV3-1 and TRBJ1-3, is as follows: DTAVSQTPKYLVTQMGNDKSIKCEQNLGHDTMYWYKQDSKKFLKIMFSYNNKELIINETVPNRFSPKSPDKAHLNLHINSLELGDSAVYFCASSRSGALSGNTIYFGEGSWLTVV.

In this sample, this clonotype turned up a few times. The V and J genes are TRBV4-3 and TRBJ1-4; D unclear. The V gene lost 1 base and the J gene lost 7 bases, with 4 bases spanning the gap. In germline, CDR1 is LGHNA, CDR2 YSLEER. This CDR3 is built from 12 residues. Here the CDR3 reads CASSQVSEKLFF. CDR3 bases: TGCGCCAGCAGCCAAGTATCTGAAAAACTGTTTTTT.

This clonotype was picked up a small number of times. This chain connects TRBV5-1 to TRBJ2-5; no definite D call. Trimming shortened V by 6 bases and J by 2 bases, and 11 bases separated the two germline ends. This CDR3 is built from 13 residues. CDR1 is SGHRS and CDR2 is YFSETQ in the germline V gene. The CDR3 here is CASNRVNQETQYF. In DNA form, the CDR3 reads TGCGCCAGCAATAGGGTTAATCAAGAGACCCAGTACTTC.

The chain joins TRBV6-6 to TRBJ2-2; D ambiguous. Trimming shortened V by 7 bases and J by 3 bases, and 12 bases separated the two germline ends. Germline V lookup: CDR1 MNHNY, CDR2 SVGAGI (reference sequence). This CDR3 region has 14 residues. CDR3 amino acids: CASTTTGDTGELFF. The CDR3 DNA sequence: TGTGCCAGCACCACTACTGGGGACACCGGGGAGCTGTTTTTT.

The V gene is TRBV7-9, the J gene TRBJ2-3; 11 positions match TRBD2. The CDR3 has 18 amino acids. The V gene end was trimmed by 1 base and the J gene end by 2 bases; junction bases not matched to a gene: 8. From germline, CDR1 is SEHNR and CDR2 FQNEAQ (reference sequence). The CDR3: CASSLGPPSGGPTDTQYF. CDR3 coding DNA: TGTGCCAGCAGCTTAGGCCCCCCTAGCGGGGGGCCCACAGATACGCAGTATTTT.

The sample holds a few counts of this clonotype. The J gene is TRBJ2-7, the V gene TRBV29-1, with D perhaps TRBD1 or TRBD2 (5 bases each). The CDR3 length is 13 residues. From germline, CDR1 is SQVTM and CDR2 ANQGSEA. The V end lost 6 bases, the J end lost 6 bases, and 18 bases lay between the germline ends. DNA of the CDR3: TGCAGCGTGGGGACCTCAGGGAATGGCGAGCAGTACTTC. This gives the protein CSVGTSGNGEQYF.

The CDR3 nucleotides are TGTGCCAGCAGCCTCCCGGAGGGACACACCGGGGAGCTGTTTTTT. It translates to CASSLPEGHTGELFF. The V and J genes are TRBV7-3 and TRBJ2-2; possibly TRBD2 for D (6 bases). CDR3 size: 15 residues. CDR1 and CDR2 from the germline V gene are SGHTA and FQGTGA. Trimming removed 5 bases at V and 3 bases at J, with 13 bases between.

This clonotype was detected only a few times. The chain is built from TRBV20-1 and TRBJ2-4; D tentatively reads TRBD1 or TRBD2 (5 bases each). The CDR3 sequence is 16 residues long. From germline, CDR1 is DFQATT and CDR2 SNEGSKA (reference sequence). V dropped 1 base and J dropped 0 bases, with 13 bases sitting between them. For the CDR3, the DNA is TGCAGTGCTAGAGCCCAGGGAGAAAGAGCCAAAAACATTCAGTACTTC. Translated: CSARAQGERAKNIQYF.